This T cell receptor (beta chain) is from a study of T cell clones after liver transplantation (dated by TCRdb to between 2017 and 2020). Notes on the research overall: The samples were obtained from ITN030ST, a randomized trial that attempted immunosuppression withdrawal within 2 years after liver transplantation. Third party-reactive TCRbeta sequences from pre-transplant MLRs were also identified as an antigen-independent comparator for donor-reactive sequences. After a pre-transplant mixed lymphocyte reaction, TCRbeta sequencing was used to pinpoint donor-reactive T cell clones, which were subsequently tracked in post-transplant blood. The study cohort included 8 liver transplant recipients, of whom 3 were classified as tolerant and 5 as non-tolerant. To count as tolerant, a recipient had to stay completely off immunosuppression for at least one year without liver enzymes climbing beyond twice the upper limit of normal. Blood samples were collected pre-transplant, then pre-randomization ahead of withdrawal, and finally post-randomization once withdrawal had either been completed or failed. Until randomization at 12-24 months post-transplant, subjects were given standard immunosuppression, with no induction therapy. Of the eight recipients, three were HCV-positive, while the remaining recipients had been transplanted for non-autoimmune, non-viral indications. General study outcomes and caveats: Once repertoire turnover was taken into account, donor-reactive detection showed a significant reduction for CD4 in 7 of 8 subjects and for CD8 in 8 of 8. Because no allograft tissue specimens were available, donor-reactive T cells may have migrated into the graft instead of being deleted. The decline in donor-reactive sequences exceeded the decline in third party-reactive sequences, suggesting partial antigen-specific deletion that was unrelated to withdrawal success. In two subjects, low numbers of available donor cells limited the measurable donor-reactive repertoire. Conclusions were preliminary, limited by small, heterogeneous patient numbers and non-standardized post-transplant time points. A significant post-transplant decrease in circulating donor-reactive CD4 TCRbeta sequences was observed in most of the 8 subjects, irrespective of tolerance or HCV status.

Thawed unstimulated PBMCs were stained for CD3, CD4 and CD8 and FACS-sorted into CD3+CD4+ and CD3+CD8+ populations. All 8 studied subjects were randomized to withdrawal of immunosuppression. Genomic DNA was isolated with the Qiagen DNeasy Blood and Tissue Kit. Using immunoSEQ, frozen genomic DNA was subjected to high-throughput TCRbeta CDR3 sequencing, a process that included PCR amplification, mapping, bias correction and internal controls. The authors' pipeline ran thus. Only productive rearrangements were retained, with each unique TCRbeta sequence defined by its CDR3 nucleotide sequence together with its V and J gene. For a sequence to be called donor-reactive, it needed a frequency of at least 0.01% and at least 5-fold expansion in CFSE-low cells compared with unstimulated pre-transplant cells. Minimum frequency thresholds were set for each subject on the basis of the unstimulated sample with the lowest template count, so that a detection power of at least 90% was ensured. Repertoire turnover was measured by Jensen-Shannon divergence between the top 1000 TCRbeta sequences post- and pre-transplant. Two-sided Fisher's exact tests were used to test for changes in how often donor-reactive sequences were detected. TCRdb holds this immuneACCESS table with in-frame rearrangements only. Some clones are missing; in checked studies, unresolved V genes explain under half, and the rest has no known cause. V and J calls and clone size are copied from that table; D and trimming were computed from the DNA. The sample includes roughly 67,000 clones, with more than 85% observed a single time. The ten largest clonotypes hold over 0.9% of the sample.

CDR1 SEHNR and CDR2 FQNEAQ are derived from the germline V gene (reference sequence). The CDR3 numbers 17 residues from cysteine through phenylalanine. The sequence is cut down to CDR3 DNA, 51 bases in frame from base 1. The germline V and J ends show losses of 5 bases and 5 bases respectively, and no gene match explains 9 bases of the junction. About this clone: The target of this receptor is not known. The record has no base qualities; no much larger clone is one base away.

The chain is assembled from TRBV7-9 and TRBJ2-5; TRBD2 lines up with 15 middle nucleotides. The input for sequencing was CD4+ T cells from blood, taken roughly 25 months after liver transplant. This receptor was taken from a human patient who received a liver transplant. Following transplantation, part of the T cell population may be supplied by the graft donor rather than the patient. Here the CDR3 is given as CASSPRTSGRVRETQYF. The nucleotides are TGTGCCAGCAGCCCCAGGACTAGCGGGAGGGTGAGGGAGACCCAGTACTTC.